The 17 T cell receptor beta chains given below trace back to one sample, sequenced in a study of blood T cell repertoires in COVID-19. TCRdb keeps only in-frame clones here, not all; method: immunoSEQ multiplex PCR. The sample lists 200,000 to 250,000 clones, around nine tenths seen once, with approximately 6.2% in the top ten. Sequenced: peripheral blood. The receptors originated from a man aged 60 to 75 who had recovered from COVID-19.

This clone was observed a single time. The chain links TRBV3-1 (or the pseudogene TRBV3-2) to TRBJ2-3; 14 bases are a match to TRBD2. The germline gives CDR1 LGHDT, CDR2 YNNKEL (reference sequence). This CDR3 spans 16 amino acids. V was pared by 5 bases and J by 4 bases, with 5 bases of the junction left unmatched. In DNA, the CDR3 is TGTGCCAGCAGCAAGGGACTAGCGGGAGCGGCAGATACGCAGTATTTT. It specifies CASSKGLAGAADTQYF.

CDR3: CASSPDRGGQPQHF. CDR3 coding DNA: TGTGCCAGCAGCCCGGACAGGGGCGGTCAGCCCCAGCATTTT. The chain carries TRBV2 and TRBJ1-5, with TRBD1 matching 9 bases. Germline V gene data show CDR1 as SNHLY and CDR2 as FYNNEI. CDR3 length: 14 amino acids. The J segment lost 6 bases and the V segment lost 6 bases, leaving 6 bases of the junction unmatched.

The rearrangement uses TRBV7-2 and TRBJ2-5; 14 positions match TRBD2. CDR1 and CDR2 (germline): SGHTA, FQGNSA. V was pared by 1 base and J by 5 bases, with 9 bases of the junction left unmatched. The CDR3 has 18 amino acids. CDR3 coding DNA: TGTGCCAGCAGCTTAGTTGTGACTAGCGGGGGGGTCCGGGAGACCCAGTACTTC. Protein product: CASSLVVTSGGVRETQYF.

The chain links TRBV18 to TRBJ1-3; 7 bases fit TRBD1. This CDR3 region has 14 residues. The junction had 1 base not matched to a gene; V was cut back by 2 bases and J by 3 bases. Germline V CDR1 and CDR2: KGHSH, LQKENI. The CDR3 is CASSPTGVGNTIYF. The CDR3 region has the DNA TGTGCCAGCTCACCAACAGGGGTTGGAAACACCATATATTTT.

The chain employs TRBV5-6 and TRBJ2-3; 8 bases map to TRBD2. Germline loops: CDR1 SGHDT, CDR2 YYEEEE. The V and J ends lost 4 bases and 2 bases, in that order; junction bases with no gene match: 9. This CDR3 region has 16 residues. The DNA for the CDR3 is TGTGCCAGCAGCCCTGCCTGGACTAGCAACACAGATACGCAGTATTTT. This translates into CASSPAWTSNTDTQYF.

The rearrangement joins TRBV5-1 to TRBJ1-3; D may be TRBD1 (6 bases). CDR3 length: 13 amino acids. Germline CDR1 SGHRS, CDR2 YFSETQ. Trimming took 0 bases from V and 6 from J, leaving 7 bases between them. The CDR3 sequence is CASSLGQENTIYF. The CDR3 coding sequence is TGCGCCAGCAGCTTGGGACAGGAAAACACCATATATTTT. Full variable domain (outside the CDR3, taken from reference TRBV5-1 and TRBJ1-3): KAGVTQTPRYLIKTRGQQVTLSCSPISGHRSVSWYQQTPGQGLQFLFEYFSETQRNKGNFPGRFSGRQFSNSRSEMNVSTLELGDSALYLCASSLGQENTIYFGEGSWLTVV.

This clone was counted a single time. The chain uses TRBV2 and TRBJ1-5; no firm D call. Germline lookup yields CDR1 SNHLY and CDR2 FYNNEI. Trimming removed 3 bases from V and 7 bases from J, with 10 bases in between. The CDR3 covers 13 residues. CDR3 bases: TGTGCCAGCAGTGATTCGGGGAAACAGCCCCAGCATTTT. Amino acids: CASSDSGKQPQHF.

This clone has only one observation. V usage is TRBV5-1 and J usage is TRBJ2-1; D is ambiguous. CDR1 and CDR2 from the germline V gene are SGHRS and YFSETQ. The CDR3 runs 13 residues. The ends were cut back, 6 bases at V and 5 bases at J, with 12 bases in the middle. CDR3 region: CASNSVFDNEQFF. The CDR3 bases are TGCGCCAGCAACTCCGTATTTGACAATGAGCAGTTCTTC. Full variable domain (missing parts from reference TRBV5-1 and TRBJ2-1): KAGVTQTPRYLIKTRGQQVTLSCSPISGHRSVSWYQQTPGQGLQFLFEYFSETQRNKGNFPGRFSGRQFSNSRSEMNVSTLELGDSALYLCASNSVFDNEQFFGPGTRLTVL.

This rearrangement joins TRBV3-1 (or the pseudogene TRBV3-2) to TRBJ2-5, with 7 bases identical to TRBD2. CDR1 is LGHDT and CDR2 is YNNKEL in the germline V gene (reference sequence). Losses at the gene ends were 3 bases for V and 7 bases for J; bases not matched to a gene: 11. The CDR3 totals 15 residues. The CDR3 region is CASSQGGLGGRTQYF. In DNA form, the CDR3 reads TGTGCCAGCAGCCAGGGAGGACTAGGAGGCAGGACCCAGTACTTC.

The V gene is TRBV19, the J gene TRBJ1-2; D gene unclear. The CDR3 has 15 amino acids. V lost 0 bases and J 3 bases, leaving 11 bases between the germline ends. Germline V gene lookup returns CDR1 LNHDA and CDR2 SQIVND (reference sequence). DNA for the CDR3: TGTGCCAGTAGTATAGATTCCGGGAAGTACTATGGCTACACCTTC. It yields the protein CASSIDSGKYYGYTF.

This clone was observed a handful of times. The chain has TRBV19 and TRBJ2-2; 7 bases match TRBD2. Germline V lookup: CDR1 LNHDA, CDR2 SQIVND (reference sequence). This CDR3 contains 14 residues. Germline trimming cut 2 bases from V and 7 bases from J; bases unmatched to any gene: 4. CDR3 loop: CASSISGEGGELFF. The CDR3, as DNA: TGTGCCAGTAGTATATCTGGGGAGGGCGGGGAGCTGTTTTTT.

This chain uses TRBV28 with TRBJ1-1; 7 nucleotides match TRBD1. The CDR3 has 14 residues. Losses at the gene ends were 10 bases for V and 0 bases for J; bases not matched to a gene: 8. Germline CDR1 is MDHEN and CDR2 is SYDVKM. For the CDR3, the DNA is TGTGCCACCCACAGGGGCACCATGAACACTGAAGCTTTCTTT. This encodes CATHRGTMNTEAFF.

V and J are TRBV5-4 and TRBJ2-1; D perhaps matches TRBD2 (7 bases). The CDR3 extends over 14 amino acids. Trimming took off 0 bases at V and 6 bases at J, with 10 bases between the two ends. Looked up from germline, CDR1 is SGHNT and CDR2 is YYREEE (reference sequence). CDR3 sequence reads: CASSLDGGANEQFF. The CDR3 coding sequence is TGTGCCAGCAGCTTGGATGGGGGGGCCAATGAGCAGTTCTTC.

The chain employs TRBV28 and TRBJ2-5; 9 nucleotides line up with TRBD2. The germline V gene has CDR1 MDHEN and CDR2 SYDVKM. CDR3 size: 16 residues. With V trimmed by 6 bases and J by 2 bases, 10 bases remained unmatched. The DNA for the CDR3 is TGTGCCAGCAGGGGAGCGGGGGGCGGCCTGCAAGAGACCCAGTACTTC. Encoded protein: CASRGAGGGLQETQYF.

This chain joins TRBV7-2 and TRBJ1-1; 10 nucleotides line up with TRBD1. Losses at the gene ends were 1 base for V and 5 bases for J; bases not matched to a gene: 13. CDR3 length: 18 amino acids. CDR1 SGHTA and CDR2 FQGNSA come from the germline V gene. The CDR3 DNA follows: TGTGCCAGCAGCTTAGGTAGGGTCGGGACAGGGGTGGTAACTGAAGCTTTCTTT. Its translation: CASSLGRVGTGVVTEAFF.

As to this clone: Other DNA sequences in the sample encode the same CDR3. The CDR3 reads CASSPPGQGNQPQHF. The CDR3 nucleotides read TGTGCCAGCTCACCACCGGGGCAGGGGAATCAGCCCCAGCATTTT. V gene TRBV18 combines with J gene TRBJ1-5; perhaps TRBD1 as D (6 bases). Looked up from germline, CDR1 is KGHSH and CDR2 is LQKENI. V dropped 0 bases and J dropped 4 bases, with 10 bases sitting between them. This CDR3 has 15 amino acids.

The gene calls are TRBV2 and TRBJ2-5; 8 bases match TRBD2. CDR3 length: 12 amino acids. In germline, CDR1 is SNHLY, CDR2 FYNNEI. The CDR3 bases are TGTGCAAACGGGGGGGCACAGGAGACCCAGTACTTC. Its translation: CANGGAQETQYF.